This T cell receptor beta chain is from a study of CD8 T cells in ankylosing spondylitis (dated by TCRdb to 2017 to 2019). About the full investigation: The study set out to find disease-linked TCR variants by profiling T cell receptor beta repertoires in ankylosing spondylitis patients and healthy donors. Peripheral blood samples were taken, and synovial fluid was additionally collected from ankylosing spondylitis patients. The whole study cohort included under 140 healthy donors and 20 to 30 ankylosing spondylitis patients.

The paper as a whole reports these results and caveats: A TCR beta motif of eight highly homologous amino acid variants appeared characteristic of blood from ankylosing spondylitis patients. In peripheral blood, the disease-linked clones were found at relatively low frequencies and had a CD8+ phenotype. According to the report, matched synovial fluid samples from ankylosing spondylitis patients were significantly enriched for the disease-linked clones. Some of the motif variants had been reported before in the synovial fluid and blood of reactive arthritis patients, a finding that suggests common disease-initiation mechanisms.

Remarks on this clonotype: This receptor's antigen is unknown. No base-level quality is on record; no much larger clone is a single base apart.

These reads were obtained on an Illumina HiSeq 2500. TCR beta libraries were prepared by quantitative 5'-RACE with molecular barcodes. The original pipeline was this. To identify disease-linked TCR variants, a new computational method was used, one built on a probabilistic model of VDJ rearrangement. TCRdb applied fastp at Q25 and MiXCR to the public reads, then kept only in-frame beta chains. Here each entry gathers all rows of one CDR3 protein and keeps the most common genes and DNA. TCRdb, not the authors, supplied the V and J calls. The sample table lists some 800,000 distinct CDR3 sequences, 12% of them with a count of one. The top ten clonotypes cover less than 0.65% of the sample. Taken from the germline V gene (reference sequence), the CDR1 and CDR2 loops are DFQATT and SNEGSKA. The cysteine opens and the phenylalanine closes a CDR3 of 14 amino acids. Only the CDR3 portion is preserved as DNA: 42 bases, with reading frame beginning at the first base. After removal of 6 bases from V and 3 bases from J, the junction retains 6 bases not matched to a gene.

The source is a male donor with ankylosing spondylitis. The chain joins TRBV20-1 to TRBJ1-5; 9 central bases correspond to TRBD1. The specimen was blood, either unsorted or a sorted T cell fraction (not recorded which). Here the CDR3 is given as CSAKTGGFNQPQHF. The nucleotides are TGCAGTGCCAAAACAGGGGGCTTCAATCAGCCCCAGCATTTT.